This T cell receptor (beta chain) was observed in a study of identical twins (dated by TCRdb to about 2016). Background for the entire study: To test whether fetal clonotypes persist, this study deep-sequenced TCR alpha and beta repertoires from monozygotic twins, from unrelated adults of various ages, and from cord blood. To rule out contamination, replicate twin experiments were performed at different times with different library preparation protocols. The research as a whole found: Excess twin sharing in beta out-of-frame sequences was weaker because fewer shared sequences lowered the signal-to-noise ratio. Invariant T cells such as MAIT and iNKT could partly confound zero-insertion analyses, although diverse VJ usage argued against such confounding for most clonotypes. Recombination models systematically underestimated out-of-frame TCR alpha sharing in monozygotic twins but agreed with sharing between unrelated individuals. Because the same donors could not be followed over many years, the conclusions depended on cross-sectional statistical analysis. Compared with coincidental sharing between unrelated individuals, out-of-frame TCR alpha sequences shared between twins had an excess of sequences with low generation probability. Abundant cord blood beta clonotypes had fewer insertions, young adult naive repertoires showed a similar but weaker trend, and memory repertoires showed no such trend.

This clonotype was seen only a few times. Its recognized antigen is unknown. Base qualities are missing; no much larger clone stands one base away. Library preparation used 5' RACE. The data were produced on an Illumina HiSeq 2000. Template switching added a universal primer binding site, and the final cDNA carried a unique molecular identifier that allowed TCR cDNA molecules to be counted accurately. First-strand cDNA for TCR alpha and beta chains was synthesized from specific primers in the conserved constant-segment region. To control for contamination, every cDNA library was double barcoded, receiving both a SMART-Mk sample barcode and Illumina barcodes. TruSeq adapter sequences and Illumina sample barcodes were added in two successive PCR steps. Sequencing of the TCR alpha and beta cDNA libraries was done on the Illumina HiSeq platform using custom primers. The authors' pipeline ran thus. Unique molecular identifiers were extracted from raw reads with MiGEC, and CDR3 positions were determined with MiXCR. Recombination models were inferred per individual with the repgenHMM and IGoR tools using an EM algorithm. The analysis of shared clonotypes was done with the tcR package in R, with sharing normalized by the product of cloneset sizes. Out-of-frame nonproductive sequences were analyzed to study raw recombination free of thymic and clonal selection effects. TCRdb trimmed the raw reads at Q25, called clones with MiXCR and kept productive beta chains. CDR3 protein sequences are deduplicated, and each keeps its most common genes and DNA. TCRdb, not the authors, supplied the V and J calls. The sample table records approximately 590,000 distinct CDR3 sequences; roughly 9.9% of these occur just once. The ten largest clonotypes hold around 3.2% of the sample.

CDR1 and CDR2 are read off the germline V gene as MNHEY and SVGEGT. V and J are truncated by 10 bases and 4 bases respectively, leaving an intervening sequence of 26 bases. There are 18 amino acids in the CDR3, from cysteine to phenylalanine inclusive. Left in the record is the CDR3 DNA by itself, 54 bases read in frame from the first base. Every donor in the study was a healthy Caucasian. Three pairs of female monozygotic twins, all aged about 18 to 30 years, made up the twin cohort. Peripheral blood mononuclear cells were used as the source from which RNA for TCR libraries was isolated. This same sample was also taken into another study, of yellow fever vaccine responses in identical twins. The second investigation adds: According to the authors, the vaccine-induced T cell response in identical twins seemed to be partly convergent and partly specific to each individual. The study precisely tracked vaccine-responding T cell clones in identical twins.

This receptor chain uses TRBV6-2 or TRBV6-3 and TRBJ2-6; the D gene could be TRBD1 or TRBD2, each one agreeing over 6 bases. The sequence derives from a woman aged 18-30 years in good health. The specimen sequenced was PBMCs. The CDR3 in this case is CATKGGRTAKPGANVLTF. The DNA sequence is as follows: TGTGCCACCAAGGGGGGACGGACAGCGAAACCCGGGGCCAACGTCCTGACTTTC.